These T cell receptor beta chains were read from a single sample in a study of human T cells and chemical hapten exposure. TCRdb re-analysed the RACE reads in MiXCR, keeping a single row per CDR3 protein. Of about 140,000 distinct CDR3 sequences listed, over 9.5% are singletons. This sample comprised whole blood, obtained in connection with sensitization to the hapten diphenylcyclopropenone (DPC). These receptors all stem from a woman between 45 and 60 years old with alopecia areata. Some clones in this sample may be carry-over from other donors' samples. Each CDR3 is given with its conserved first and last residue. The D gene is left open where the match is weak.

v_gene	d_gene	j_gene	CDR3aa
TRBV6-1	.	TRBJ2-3	CASSEARRLGIDTQYF
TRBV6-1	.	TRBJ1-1	CASIKPPAGNTEAFF
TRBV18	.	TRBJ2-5	CASSPTAAGEETQYF
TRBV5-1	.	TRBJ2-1	CASSLNLDREQFF
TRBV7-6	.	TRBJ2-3	CASSSVSYTQYF
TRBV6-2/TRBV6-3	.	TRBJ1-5	CASSSGGNQPQHF
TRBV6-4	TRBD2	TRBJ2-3	CASSDGTSGGDTQYF
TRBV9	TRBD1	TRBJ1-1	CASSVGQGSLKAEAFF
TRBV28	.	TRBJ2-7	CASSRPGMSSYEQYF
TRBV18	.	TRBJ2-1	CASSRSLSGQEQFF
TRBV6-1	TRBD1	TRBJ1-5	CASSDPGQGVLGNQPQHF
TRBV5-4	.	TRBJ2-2	CASSSASVNTGELFF
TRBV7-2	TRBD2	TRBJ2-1	CVSSLRLAGVKNEQFF
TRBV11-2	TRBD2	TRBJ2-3	CASSLDGSGTSFPDTQYF